A single sample is the source of the 5 T cell receptor beta chains below, sequenced in a study of OX40 agonist ivuxolimab in advanced cancers. The assay was immunoSEQ multiplex PCR, and TCRdb's table has in-frame clones only and misses some. The table shows tens of thousands of clones, with roughly nine tenths occurring only once. The specimen comprised CD4+ or CD8+ T cells sorted from blood, sampled in a trial of the OX40 agonist ivuxolimab. All receptors come from an adult with an advanced solid tumor such as melanoma, head and neck, liver or kidney cancer.

CDR3 coding DNA: TGCGCCAGCAGCTCCGGACAGGGGGCAGGGGTAGGTGAAGCTTTCTTT. It codes for CASSSGQGAGVGEAFF. J is TRBJ1-1 and V is TRBV5-1; 11 nucleotides match TRBD1. After removal of 3 bases from V and 7 bases from J, the junction contained 11 bases not matched to a gene. Germline V lookup: CDR1 SGHRS, CDR2 YFSETQ. The CDR3 contains 16 residues.

The V gene is TRBV28, the J gene TRBJ1-3, with 12 bases that match TRBD1. Germline trimming cut 5 bases from V and 0 bases from J; bases unmatched to any gene: 14. This CDR3 has 20 residues. Germline CDR1 reads MDHEN; CDR2 reads SYDVKM. As DNA, the CDR3 is TGTGCCAGCAGTAGTTTAGCCGGGACAGGGGGCAGGTACTCTGGAAACACCATATATTTT. Translating it yields CASSSLAGTGGRYSGNTIYF.

The chain couples TRBV2 to TRBJ1-2; D remains unclear. This CDR3 comprises 11 residues. Trimming took 1 base from V and 4 from J, leaving 1 base between them. CDR1 SNHLY and CDR2 FYNNEI come from the germline V gene. The CDR3 DNA reads as TGTGCCAGCAGTGAAGGCTATGGCTACACCTTC. This sequence encodes CASSEGYGYTF.

The chain recombines TRBV18 with TRBJ1-2; no clear D. CDR1 KGHSH and CDR2 LQKENI come from the germline V gene. V was pared by 4 bases and J by 5 bases, with 17 bases between. CDR3 length: 15 residues. As DNA, the CDR3 is TGTGCCAGCTCACACACCCGGATTAACAGTTATGGCTACACCTTC. Translation: CASSHTRINSYGYTF.

The chain recombines TRBV19 with TRBJ1-1; 8 bases align to TRBD1. From germline, CDR1 is LNHDA and CDR2 SQIVND (reference sequence). CDR3 size: 13 residues. The V gene end was trimmed by 5 bases and the J gene end by 4 bases; junction bases not matched to a gene: 3. The CDR3 region has the DNA TGTGCCAGTAGTGGTACAGGGGGCACTGAAGCTTTCTTT. The encoded protein is CASSGTGGTEAFF.